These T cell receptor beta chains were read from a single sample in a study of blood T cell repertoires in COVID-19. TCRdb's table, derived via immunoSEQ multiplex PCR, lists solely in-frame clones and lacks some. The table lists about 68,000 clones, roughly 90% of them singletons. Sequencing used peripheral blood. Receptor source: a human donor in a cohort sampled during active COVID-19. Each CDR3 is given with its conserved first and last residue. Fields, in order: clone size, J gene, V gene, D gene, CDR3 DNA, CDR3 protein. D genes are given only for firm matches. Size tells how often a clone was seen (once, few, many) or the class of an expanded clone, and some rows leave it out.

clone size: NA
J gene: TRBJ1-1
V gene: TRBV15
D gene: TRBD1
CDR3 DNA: TGTGCCACCAGCAGAGATCGGCAGGGGGTGATAGCTTTCTTT
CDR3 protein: CATSRDRQGVIAFF

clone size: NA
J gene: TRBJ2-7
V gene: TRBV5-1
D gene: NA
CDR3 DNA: TGCGCCAGCAGCCCGCGCGGGACTCTCCCCTACGAGCAGTACTTC
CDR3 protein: CASSPRGTLPYEQYF

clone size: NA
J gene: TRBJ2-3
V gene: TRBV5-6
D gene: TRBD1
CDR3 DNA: TGTGCCAGCAGCCCAGGACAGGGGGTAGTTGGCACGGGGACAGATACGCAGTATTTT
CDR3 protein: CASSPGQGVVGTGTDTQYF

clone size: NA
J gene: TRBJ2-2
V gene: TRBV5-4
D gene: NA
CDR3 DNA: TGTGCCAGCAGCCTGGGACACAACACCGGGGAGCTGTTTTTT
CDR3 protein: CASSLGHNTGELFF

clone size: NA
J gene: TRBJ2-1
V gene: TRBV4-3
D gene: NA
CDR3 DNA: TGCGCCAGCAGCCTTGACAGTGACTCCTACAATGAGCAGTTCTTC
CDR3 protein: CASSLDSDSYNEQFF

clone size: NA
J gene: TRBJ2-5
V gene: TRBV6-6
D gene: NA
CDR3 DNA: TGTGCCAGCAGTTACTCGACAGCTTCGAAAGAGACCCAGTACTTC
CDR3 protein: CASSYSTASKETQYF

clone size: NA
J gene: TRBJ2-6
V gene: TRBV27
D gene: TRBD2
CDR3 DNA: TGTGCCAGCAGTCAGGGACTAGCGACTTCTGGGGCCAACGTCCTGACTTTC
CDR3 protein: CASSQGLATSGANVLTF

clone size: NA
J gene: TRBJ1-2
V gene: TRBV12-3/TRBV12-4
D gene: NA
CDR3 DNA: TGTGCCAGCAGTCCTCGCCCGAGGGGCTACACCTTC
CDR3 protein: CASSPRPRGYTF

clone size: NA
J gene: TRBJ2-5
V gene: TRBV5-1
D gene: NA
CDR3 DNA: TGCGCCAGCAATCATGGTGTCAGGGCCTCAGGAGAGACCCAGTACTTC
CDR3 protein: CASNHGVRASGETQYF

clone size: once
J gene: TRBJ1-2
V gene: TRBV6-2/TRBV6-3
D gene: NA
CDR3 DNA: TGTGCCAGCAGTTACGGAGGACTGATTAACTATGGCTACACCTTC
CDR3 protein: CASSYGGLINYGYTF

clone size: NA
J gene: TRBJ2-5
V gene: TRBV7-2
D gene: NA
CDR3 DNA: TGTGCCAGCAGCCCCCCCTTGGAGACCCAGTACTTC
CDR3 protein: CASSPPLETQYF

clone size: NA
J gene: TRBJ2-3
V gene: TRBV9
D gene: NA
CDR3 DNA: TGTGCCAGCAGCTCACAGGGAAGCACAGATACGCAGTATTTT
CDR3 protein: CASSSQGSTDTQYF

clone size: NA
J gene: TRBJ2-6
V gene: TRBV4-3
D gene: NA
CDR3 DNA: TGCGCCAGCAGCCAAGTTAGAGGGGGCTCTGGGGCCAACGTCCTGACTTTC
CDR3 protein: CASSQVRGGSGANVLTF

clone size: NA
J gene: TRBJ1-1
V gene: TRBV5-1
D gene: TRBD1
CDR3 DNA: TGCGCCAGCAGCTTCACCGGACAGGGAGCTACTGAAGCTTTCTTT
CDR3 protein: CASSFTGQGATEAFF

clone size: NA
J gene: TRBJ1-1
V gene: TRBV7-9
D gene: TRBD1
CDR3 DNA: TGTGCCAGCAGCCTCAGGGACAGGGTTCATGAAGCTTTCTTT
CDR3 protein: CASSLRDRVHEAFF

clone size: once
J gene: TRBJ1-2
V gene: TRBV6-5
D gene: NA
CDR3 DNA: TGTGCCAGCAGTTACTCGAGTCCGGGGGGCTACACCTTC
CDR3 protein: CASSYSSPGGYTF

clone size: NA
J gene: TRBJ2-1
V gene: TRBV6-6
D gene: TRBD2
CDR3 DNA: TGTGCCAGCAGTTACTCAGGCCCGGGAGGTACTGAGCAGTTCTTC
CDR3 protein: CASSYSGPGGTEQFF

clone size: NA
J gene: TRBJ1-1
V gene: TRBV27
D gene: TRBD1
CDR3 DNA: TGTGCCACCGGGGGACAGGGATCGGCTGAAGCTTTCTTT
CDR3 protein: CATGGQGSAEAFF

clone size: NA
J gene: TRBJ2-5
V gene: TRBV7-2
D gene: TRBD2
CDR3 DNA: TGTGCCAGCAGCTTACAGCGGGGGAGCCAAGAGACCCAGTACTTC
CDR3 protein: CASSLQRGSQETQYF

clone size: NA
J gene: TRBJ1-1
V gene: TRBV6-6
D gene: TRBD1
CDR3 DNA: TGTGCCAGCAGTTTCCCACAGGGGACCACTGAAGCTTTCTTT
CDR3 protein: CASSFPQGTTEAFF